Listed below are T cell receptor beta chains from one sample, sequenced in a study of Tregs in tolerant kidney transplant recipients. Clones were sequenced by immunoSEQ multiplex PCR, and TCRdb holds only the in-frame ones, with some missing. The sample carries nearly 95,000 clones, 93% recorded once. The sequenced sample was CD4+ T cells from blood, obtained before the transplant. These receptors were collected from a human donor who received a combined kidney and bone marrow transplant. The CDR3 runs from the conserved cysteine through the conserved F or W. Each record gives: J gene, V gene, D gene, CDR3 DNA, CDR3 protein. A D gene is named only where the DNA matches it firmly.

J: TRBJ2-7
V: TRBV7-9
D: TRBD1
DNA: TGTGCCAGCAGCTTTGCGAAAGGGACAGCCTCCTACGAGCAGTACTTC
CDR3: CASSFAKGTASYEQYF

J: TRBJ2-2
V: TRBV28
D: TRBD1
DNA: TGTGCCAGCAGTTTTACCGGGACAGGGCGCACCGGGGAGCTGTTTTTT
CDR3: CASSFTGTGRTGELFF

J: TRBJ2-3
V: TRBV15
D: NA
DNA: TGTGCCACCAGCAGTGAGTGGGGGGAAGGCACAGATACGCAGTATTTT
CDR3: CATSSEWGEGTDTQYF

J: TRBJ2-1
V: TRBV4-2
D: NA
DNA: TGTGCCAGCAGCCAAGACTCAGATGAGCAGTTCTTC
CDR3: CASSQDSDEQFF

J: TRBJ2-5
V: TRBV5-1
D: TRBD1
DNA: TGCGCCAGCAGCCCCCGGCGACAGGGATTCAACTGGGAGACCCAGTACTTC
CDR3: CASSPRRQGFNWETQYF

J: TRBJ2-1
V: TRBV5-1
D: TRBD2
DNA: TGCGCCAGCAGCTACGATTTAGCGGGAGTCAATGAGCAGTTCTTC
CDR3: CASSYDLAGVNEQFF

J: TRBJ2-1
V: TRBV30
D: NA
DNA: TGTGCCTGGAGCGTTTTGACCAAGGGGGATAATGAGCAGTTCTTC
CDR3: CAWSVLTKGDNEQFF

J: TRBJ2-1
V: TRBV7-2
D: TRBD2
DNA: TGTGCCAGCAGCTCATGGACTAGTTACGGCGTTGAGCAGTTCTTC
CDR3: CASSSWTSYGVEQFF

J: TRBJ2-6
V: TRBV27
D: NA
DNA: TGTGCCAGCAGTCCTCCCTTTCGGGGGACGGGGGCCAACGTCCTGACTTTC
CDR3: CASSPPFRGTGANVLTF

J: TRBJ2-3
V: TRBV4-3
D: NA
DNA: TGCGCCAGCAGCCAAGACAAAAGCACAGATACGCAGTATTTT
CDR3: CASSQDKSTDTQYF

J: TRBJ2-7
V: TRBV4-3
D: NA
DNA: TGCGCCAGCAGCCAAGATTGGGGCAGTACCTACGAGCAGTACTTC
CDR3: CASSQDWGSTYEQYF

J: TRBJ2-5
V: TRBV7-2
D: NA
DNA: TGTGCCAGCAGCTTTATTCCCCAAGAGACCCAGTACTTC
CDR3: CASSFIPQETQYF

J: TRBJ2-3
V: TRBV2
D: TRBD1
DNA: TGTGCCAGCAGCGGACAGGGTTCCGCAGATACGCAGTATTTT
CDR3: CASSGQGSADTQYF

J: TRBJ1-2
V: TRBV6-4
D: NA
DNA: TGTGCCAGCAGTGGCCCAGATGGCTACACCTTC
CDR3: CASSGPDGYTF